Listed here are 32 T cell receptor beta chains from one sample, sequenced in a study of T-cell memory formation after mild COVID-19. Each CDR3 protein is one row after TCRdb ran MiXCR on the 5' RACE reads. Here the sample spans under 250,000 distinct CDR3 sequences, 15% being singletons. The material sequenced was PBMCs or a T cell subset sorted from them (not recorded which). These receptors were taken from an adult woman who had mild COVID-19 (a few samples of this study predate the infection). Cell type and time point are not known.

Many counts were recorded for this clonotype. The chain recombines TRBV7-2 with TRBJ2-5; 8 bases align to TRBD1. Germline values: CDR1 SGHTA, CDR2 FQGNSA. J gave up 2 bases and V 6 bases, and 5 bases lay outside the gene matches. This CDR3 has 14 amino acids. CDR3 sequence reads: CASRIRQGQETQYF. The CDR3 DNA follows: TGTGCCAGCAGAATAAGACAGGGGCAAGAGACCCAGTACTTC.

Only a few counts were recorded for this clonotype. The chain combines TRBV11-3 with TRBJ2-7; 12 nucleotides match TRBD1. This CDR3 has 15 amino acids. Looked up from germline, CDR1 is SGHNT and CDR2 is YENEEA. V was pared by 4 bases and J by 6 bases, with 7 bases of the junction left unmatched. DNA for the CDR3: TGTGCCAGCAGCTCCAGTCCGGGACAGGGGGCCGAGCAGTACTTC. This codes for CASSSSPGQGAEQYF.

About this clonotype itself: One end of the junction is discordant with germline, which a read error may explain. This sequence joins TRBV18 and TRBJ2-3, with 7 bases aligning to TRBD2. The germline V gene has CDR1 KGHSH and CDR2 LQKENI. CDR3 length equals 15 residues. The CDR3 protein is CARSPPGLTLNTQYF. The CDR3 DNA follows: TGTGCCCGCTCACCGCCGGGACTAACTCTGAATACGCAGTATTTT.

The chain couples TRBV6-6 to TRBJ2-1, with 8 bases lining up with TRBD1. This CDR3 has 17 residues. Trimming at V came to 8 bases and at J to 5 bases, leaving 17 bases not matched to a gene. Germline assignment: CDR1 MNHNY and CDR2 SVGAGI (reference sequence). Here the CDR3 DNA reads TGTGCCAGCGGGGTACCCCTCGGGACAGGCCCTAACAATGAGCAGTTCTTC. Translation gives CASGVPLGTGPNNEQFF.

This clonotype was counted ten times or more. The chain links TRBV7-9 to TRBJ2-3, with 9 bases that match TRBD2. The CDR3 consists of 18 residues. J gave up 1 base and V 3 bases, and 11 bases lay outside the gene matches. CDR1 and CDR2 from the germline V gene are SEHNR and FQNEAQ (reference sequence). CDR3 residues: CASSFIGSGSNRTDTQYF. CDR3 DNA: TGTGCCAGCAGCTTTATCGGTAGCGGGAGTAACCGCACAGATACGCAGTATTTT.

The V call is TRBV5-1, the J call TRBJ1-6; 8 positions agree with TRBD1. With V trimmed by 5 bases and J by 7 bases, 14 bases remained unmatched. This CDR3 is built from 17 residues. Germline CDR1 is SGHRS and CDR2 is YFSETQ. CDR3 residues: CASSRTGSRGQNSPLHF. DNA for the CDR3: TGCGCCAGCAGTAGGACAGGGAGCCGCGGCCAAAATTCACCCCTCCACTTT.

The chain is built from TRBV19 and TRBJ1-1; 8 nucleotides align to TRBD1. V lost 5 bases, J lost 0 bases, and 8 bases stayed unmatched. The CDR3 covers 16 residues. Germline V lookup: CDR1 LNHDA, CDR2 SQIVND (reference sequence). The CDR3 DNA sequence: TGTGCCAGTAGTGCGACAGGGGACATCATGAACACTGAAGCTTTCTTT. Translating gives CASSATGDIMNTEAFF. Combining the CDR3 with reference TRBV19 and TRBJ1-1 gives the whole variable domain DGGITQSPKYLFRKEGQNVTLSCEQNLNHDAMYWYRQDPGQGLRLIYYSQIVNDFQKGDIAEGYSVSREKKESFPLTVTSAQKNPTAFYLCASSATGDIMNTEAFFGQGTRLTVV.

The chain employs TRBV10-3 and TRBJ1-3; D not resolved. The CDR3 is 14 amino acids. Per germline, CDR1 ENHRY and CDR2 SYGVKD. Trimming shortened V by 8 bases and J by 2 bases, and 13 bases separated the two germline ends. The CDR3 sequence: CAIGELLTGNTIYF. CDR3 sequence (DNA): TGTGCCATCGGGGAGTTGCTTACTGGAAACACCATATATTTT.

The table lists this clonotype with a few counts. V and J are TRBV18 and TRBJ2-7, with 11 bases that match TRBD2. This CDR3 has 15 amino acids. CDR1 and CDR2 from the germline V gene are KGHSH and LQKENI. V lost 4 bases to trimming and J lost 5 bases; unmatched junction nucleotides: 7. CDR3 amino acids: CASSRTSGSDNEQYF. The DNA for the CDR3 is TGTGCCAGCTCACGTACTAGCGGGAGCGATAACGAGCAGTACTTC.

This clonotype was seen only a few times. The genes are TRBV20-1 and TRBJ1-5; 7 bases map to TRBD1. The germline V gene has CDR1 DFQATT and CDR2 SNEGSKA (reference sequence). After removal of 6 bases from V and 0 bases from J, the junction contained 2 bases not matched to a gene. CDR3 length: 13 residues. The DNA for the CDR3 is TGCAGTGCGCAGGGGGATAGCAATCAGCCCCAGCATTTT. Translating gives CSAQGDSNQPQHF.

V and J are TRBV29-1 and TRBJ1-3; D is undetermined. From germline, CDR1 is SQVTM and CDR2 ANQGSEA. V lost 3 bases and J 5 bases, leaving 14 bases between the germline ends. The CDR3 extends over 14 amino acids. The CDR3 DNA reads as TGCAGCGTTGAGTCCCCAAAAGATAGAAACACCATATATTTT. It codes for CSVESPKDRNTIYF.

In its sample, this clonotype was seen a few times. V usage is TRBV7-3 and J usage is TRBJ2-3, with D possibly TRBD2 on 6 matching bases. The germline V gene encodes CDR1 SGHTA and CDR2 FQGTGA. V lost 2 bases, J lost 2 bases, and 11 bases lay in between. The CDR3 covers 15 residues. CDR3 nucleotide sequence: TGTGCCAGCAGCTTATCGTTGCGGGACACAGATACGCAGTATTTT. Protein: CASSLSLRDTDTQYF.

V is TRBV5-6 and J is TRBJ1-1; a possible D gene is TRBD1 (6 bases). The CDR3 spans 13 residues. In germline, CDR1 is SGHDT, CDR2 YYEEEE. Trimming removed 2 bases at V and 6 bases at J, with 11 bases between. DNA for the CDR3: TGTGCCAGCAGCTTCCGGGACAAGCCTGAAGCTTTCTTT. The encoded protein is CASSFRDKPEAFF.

The table lists this clonotype with many counts. The chain joins TRBV5-1 to TRBJ1-2; maybe TRBD1 (5 bases). The germline gives CDR1 SGHRS, CDR2 YFSETQ. The CDR3 is 12 residues long. Trimming shortened V by 0 bases and J by 6 bases, and 6 bases separated the two germline ends. The CDR3 coding sequence is TGCGCCAGCAGCTTGGAAGGGGATGGCTACACCTTC. Translated: CASSLEGDGYTF.

This clonotype occurred a few times. The gene calls are TRBV5-1 and TRBJ2-1; D ambiguous. Germline values: CDR1 SGHRS, CDR2 YFSETQ. V was cut by 1 base and J by 4 bases, with 18 bases left in between. This CDR3 region has 17 residues. The CDR3 reads CASSLPIPLHGYNEQFF. CDR3 nucleotides: TGCGCCAGCAGCTTGCCTATCCCCTTACACGGGTACAATGAGCAGTTCTTC.

This clonotype was counted a few times. This rearrangement joins TRBV20-1 to TRBJ2-3; 12 positions agree with TRBD2. The CDR3 loop spans 15 amino acids. V was pared by 6 bases and J by 2 bases, with 6 bases of the junction left unmatched. In germline, CDR1 is DFQATT, CDR2 SNEGSKA (reference sequence). The CDR3 sequence: CSAQTSGSPTDTQYF. DNA for the CDR3: TGCAGTGCGCAGACTAGCGGGAGTCCCACAGATACGCAGTATTTT.

The chain joins TRBV7-9 to TRBJ2-1; no reliable D call. The ends were cut back, 6 bases at V and 0 bases at J, with 21 bases in the middle. The CDR3 contains 18 residues. Germline CDR1 and CDR2: SEHNR and FQNEAQ (reference sequence). As DNA, the CDR3 is TGTGCCAGCAGATTCTCTTTGGGGTCGGGTGACTCCTACAATGAGCAGTTCTTC. This translates into CASRFSLGSGDSYNEQFF. The full variable domain, with the rest looked up from reference TRBV7-9 and TRBJ2-1, is DTGVSQNPRHKITKRGQNVTFRCDPISEHNRLYWYRQTLGQGPEFLTYFQNEAQLEKSRLLSDRFSAERPKGSFSTLEIQRTEQGDSAMYLCASRFSLGSGDSYNEQFFGPGTRLTVL.

V and J are TRBV5-6 and TRBJ2-3, with unresolved D. The CDR3 has 15 residues. The germline V and J ends were trimmed by 3 bases and 0 bases, with 11 bases remaining between them. Germline-derived CDR1 and CDR2 are SGHDT and YYEEEE. The CDR3 DNA follows: TGTGCCAGCAGCTCGGTCCGGTCTAGCACAGATACGCAGTATTTT. This encodes CASSSVRSSTDTQYF.

This rearrangement joins TRBV7-2 to TRBJ1-1, with D uncertain. The CDR3 is made up of 14 amino acids. The ends were cut back, 3 bases at V and 0 bases at J, with 8 bases in the middle. Germline V gene sequence: CDR1 SGHTA, CDR2 FQGNSA. As DNA, the CDR3 is TGTGCCAGCAGCTTCGGGCGGATGAACACTGAAGCTTTCTTT. It is translated as CASSFGRMNTEAFF.

This clonotype was seen only a few times. The V gene is TRBV2, the J gene TRBJ1-1, with 7 bases that match TRBD1. With 8 bases clipped from V and 3 bases from J, the junction kept 9 bases outside the gene matches. This CDR3 comprises 14 residues. The germline gives CDR1 SNHLY, CDR2 FYNNEI. CDR3 in amino acids: CASGAHRGDTEAFF. CDR3 DNA sequence: TGTGCCAGCGGGGCTCACAGGGGCGACACTGAAGCTTTCTTT.

The V call is TRBV12-3 or TRBV12-4, the J call TRBJ1-5; 9 nucleotides agree with TRBD1. J gave up 2 bases and V 5 bases, and 4 bases lay outside the gene matches. The CDR3 loop spans 15 amino acids. For the CDR3, the DNA is TGTGCCAGCAGTGCCGGGACAGGGCGCAATCAGCCCCAGCATTTT. It translates to CASSAGTGRNQPQHF.

This clonotype was detected only a few times. The chain couples TRBV19 to TRBJ2-7; 13 nucleotides line up with TRBD2. Germline V gene sequence: CDR1 LNHDA, CDR2 SQIVND (reference sequence). CDR3 length: 17 amino acids. Losses at the gene ends were 5 bases for V and 7 bases for J; bases not matched to a gene: 14. The CDR3 here is CASSPKGLAGNLYEQYF. The CDR3 DNA reads TGTGCCAGTAGTCCCAAGGGACTAGCGGGGAATCTCTATGAGCAGTACTTC.

The chain links TRBV20-1 to TRBJ2-7; TRBD1 is a possible D gene (7 bases). The ends were cut back, 5 bases at V and 5 bases at J, with 19 bases in the middle. There are 14 residues in the CDR3. Germline CDR1 DFQATT, CDR2 SNEGSKA (reference sequence). In DNA, the CDR3 is TGCAGTGCTTTTAAGACAGGGAGGAAGAACGAGCAGTACTTC. This encodes CSAFKTGRKNEQYF.

The table lists this clonotype with a few counts. The chain uses TRBV3-1 and TRBJ2-2; 8 nucleotides line up with TRBD1. The CDR3 length is 14 residues. Looked up from germline, CDR1 is LGHDT and CDR2 is YNNKEL (reference sequence). With 4 bases clipped from V and 6 bases from J, the junction kept 4 bases outside the gene matches. This CDR3 is CASSPRQGPGELFF. CDR3 DNA: TGTGCCAGCAGCCCCCGACAGGGGCCCGGGGAGCTGTTTTTT.

This clonotype was detected many times. The chain joins TRBV5-1 to TRBJ1-1; D uncertain. The CDR3 extends over 17 amino acids. Germline CDR1 and CDR2: SGHRS and YFSETQ. Trimming cost V 0 bases and J 3 bases, with 18 bases left between them. In nucleotides, the CDR3 is TGCGCCAGCAGCTTGGAGTTGAGGGAGACTAGGGACACTGAAGCTTTCTTT. Translation: CASSLELRETRDTEAFF.

This clonotype was counted a few times. V is TRBV5-1 and J is TRBJ2-3; 12 nucleotides line up with TRBD1. Germline V gives CDR1 SGHRS, CDR2 YFSETQ. The CDR3 spans 17 residues. The V segment lost 1 base and the J segment 3 bases; nucleotides outside the gene matches: 6. In DNA form, the CDR3 reads TGCGCCAGCAGCTTGCCCGGGACAGGGGGCTCGACAGATACGCAGTATTTT. This sequence encodes CASSLPGTGGSTDTQYF.

The chain combines TRBV4-3 with TRBJ2-2; TRBD2 might be the D (5 bases). The CDR3 spans 17 residues. Germline V CDR1 and CDR2: LGHNA, YSLEER. V was shortened by 2 bases and J by 2 bases, with 15 bases between the two germline ends. Here the CDR3 DNA reads TGCGCCAGCAGCCAAAGTCCAACGGGATCTAACACCGGGGAGCTGTTTTTT. Translating gives CASSQSPTGSNTGELFF.

This clonotype has only a few counts. The rearrangement joins TRBV12-3 or TRBV12-4 to TRBJ1-1; unclear D gene. The CDR3 is 10 amino acids. Trimming took 6 bases from V and 10 from J, leaving 9 bases between them. CDR3 DNA sequence: TGTGCCAGCAGCCTTGAGGTAGCTTTCTTT. Residues: CASSLEVAFF.

The chain couples TRBV4-1 to TRBJ2-1; maybe TRBD1 (7 bases). Trimming pared 0 bases from V and 4 bases from J, leaving 34 bases between. Per germline, CDR1 MGHRA and CDR2 YSYEKL. CDR3 size: 23 residues. CDR3 sequence (DNA): TGCGCCAGCAGCCAAGATGGTCCGGTCCCCGGACAGGTTCCTTTTCGGGGGTACAATGAGCAGTTCTTC. The encoded protein is CASSQDGPVPGQVPFRGYNEQFF.

A word on this clonotype: A junction end diverges from the germline sequence, so it may reflect a read error. In DNA form, the CDR3 reads TGTGCCAGCAGTTTGGATCCGGGACAGCACTACGAGCAGTACTTC. This translates into CASSLDPGQHYEQYF. This rearrangement joins TRBV5-5 to TRBJ2-7, with 7 bases that match TRBD1. Germline V gene data show CDR1 as SGHKS and CDR2 as YYEKEE (reference sequence). The CDR3 consists of 15 residues. The whole variable domain, filled in from reference TRBV5-5 and TRBJ2-7, reads DAGVTQSPTHLIKTRGQQVTLRCSPISGHKSVSWYQQVLGQGPQFIFQYYEKEERGRGNFPDRFSARQFPNYSSELNVNALLLGDSALYLCASSLDPGQHYEQYFGPGTRLTVT.

The genes are TRBV24-1 and TRBJ1-5; D not certain. V was shortened by 4 bases and J by 2 bases, with 11 bases between the two germline ends. Germline assignment: CDR1 KGHDR and CDR2 SFDVKD. CDR3 length equals 15 residues. CDR3 amino acids: CATSDPARGNQPQHF. As DNA, the CDR3 is TGTGCCACCAGTGACCCCGCCCGGGGCAATCAGCCCCAGCATTTT.

The sample holds a few counts of this clonotype. The V gene is TRBV7-9, the J gene TRBJ2-1; 7 positions agree with TRBD1. Germline loops: CDR1 SEHNR, CDR2 FQNEAQ (reference sequence). V gave up 2 bases and J gave up 1 base; unmatched junction bases: 2. The length of the CDR3 is 15 residues. CDR3 amino acids: CASSLQGVSYNEQFF. The DNA for the CDR3 is TGTGCCAGCAGCTTACAGGGGGTTTCCTACAATGAGCAGTTCTTC.